This T cell receptor beta chain was retrieved from a study of regulatory T cells in long-lasting Graves disease. Extracted RNA from PBMCs served as the source of the TCR library. The CDR3 is 15 amino acids. Trimming left V 2 bases short and J 2 bases short, with 12 bases between. Germline lookup yields CDR1 LGHNT and CDR2 FRNRAP. TCRdb ran MiXCR on the reads and lists one entry per CDR3 protein. The data hold about 620 distinct CDR3 sequences, with about 79% observed a single time. This sequence joins TRBV12-5 and TRBJ1-1; tentative D call: TRBD1 (5 bases). This sequence was found in a female donor with Graves disease. Specimen: peripheral blood mononuclear cells (PBMCs), collected with antithyroid drug treatment, in newly diagnosed or persistent Graves disease (not recorded which). CDR3 nucleotides: TGTGCTAGTGGTTTGCACGGAAGGGGAAACACTGAAGCTTTCTTT. Translation gives CASGLHGRGNTEAFF.